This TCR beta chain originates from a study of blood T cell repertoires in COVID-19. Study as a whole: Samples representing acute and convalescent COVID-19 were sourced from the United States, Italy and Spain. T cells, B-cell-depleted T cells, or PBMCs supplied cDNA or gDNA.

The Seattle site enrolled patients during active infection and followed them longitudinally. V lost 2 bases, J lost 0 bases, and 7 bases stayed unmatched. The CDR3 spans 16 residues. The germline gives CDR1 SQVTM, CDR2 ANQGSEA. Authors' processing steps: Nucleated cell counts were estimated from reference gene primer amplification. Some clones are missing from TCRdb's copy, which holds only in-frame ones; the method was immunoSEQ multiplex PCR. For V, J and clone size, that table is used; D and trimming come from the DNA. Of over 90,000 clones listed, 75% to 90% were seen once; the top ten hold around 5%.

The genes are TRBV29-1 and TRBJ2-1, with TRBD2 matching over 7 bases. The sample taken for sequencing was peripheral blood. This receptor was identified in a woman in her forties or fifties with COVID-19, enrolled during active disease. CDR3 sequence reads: CSVEYAGVGSYNEQFF. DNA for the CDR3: TGCAGCGTTGAATACGCGGGGGTAGGCTCCTACAATGAGCAGTTCTTC.